A selection of T cell receptor beta chains follows, all from one sample in a study of post-analysis software for immune sequencing data. TCRdb re-analysed the PCR reads in MiXCR, keeping a single row per CDR3 protein. This table has about 770,000 distinct CDR3 sequences, around 45% appearing once. Material: blood. All receptors come from a girl aged 5-17 years with multiple sclerosis. Each CDR3 is given with its conserved first and last residue. D genes are given only for firm matches. Some rows have no size entry. The others give once, few or many, or a class for an expanded clone.

.,once,TRBV7-2,TRBJ1-2,CASGLQGGAGGYTF,TGTGCCAGCGGCTTACAAGGGGGGGCTGGTGGCTACACCTTC
TRBD2,.,TRBV20-1,TRBJ2-7,CSASRLAGISYEQYF,TGCAGTGCTAGCCGACTAGCGGGGATCTCCTACGAGCAGTACTTC
TRBD1,.,TRBV20-1,TRBJ2-7,CSARIPGQMSYEQYF,TGCAGTGCTAGAATACCGGGACAGATGTCCTACGAGCAGTACTTC
.,.,TRBV28,TRBJ1-1,CASRPGPGPSANTEAFF,TGTGCCAGCAGGCCCGGACCGGGACCCTCGGCGAACACTGAAGCTTTCTTT
TRBD1,few,TRBV29-1,TRBJ1-2,CSVEGQGGFYGYTF,TGCAGCGTTGAAGGGCAGGGGGGATTCTATGGCTACACCTTC
.,few,TRBV5-6,TRBJ2-7,CASSSTGLSSYEQYF,TGTGCCAGCAGCTCTACAGGGTTAAGCTCCTACGAGCAGTACTTC
TRBD1,.,TRBV12-3/TRBV12-4,TRBJ1-1,CASSFDRGPGTEAFF,TGTGCCAGCAGTTTTGACAGGGGGCCGGGGACTGAAGCTTTCTTT
.,.,TRBV7-3,TRBJ2-3,CASSLRPTGEGDTQYF,TGTGCCAGCAGCTTAAGGCCAACGGGAGAAGGAGATACGCAGTATTTT
.,few,TRBV28,TRBJ2-5,CASSFGVAFRRETQYF,TGTGCCAGCAGTTTTGGTGTAGCCTTTCGACGGGAGACCCAGTACTTC
.,.,TRBV29-1,TRBJ2-6,CSVATEVNSGANVLTF,TGCAGCGTGGCGACTGAGGTCAACTCTGGGGCCAACGTCCTGACTTTC
.,.,TRBV6-2/TRBV6-3,TRBJ1-2,CASSYPARGYTF,TGTGCCAGCAGTTACCCGGCGAGGGGCTACACCTTC
.,.,TRBV5-1,TRBJ1-2,CASSLVSGLDGYTF,TGCGCCAGCAGCTTGGTGTCAGGGCTTGATGGCTACACCTTC
TRBD2,.,TRBV12-5,TRBJ2-1,CASGWGTSGTYSNEQFF,TGTGCTAGTGGTTGGGGGACTAGCGGGACCTACAGCAATGAGCAGTTCTTC
.,.,TRBV25-1,TRBJ2-5,CTSSERETQYF,TGTACCAGCAGTGAGAGGGAGACCCAGTACTTC
.,.,TRBV4-2,TRBJ2-3,CASSQDAELSTDTQYF,TGTGCCAGCAGCCAAGATGCGGAGTTGAGCACAGATACGCAGTATTTT
.,few,TRBV15,TRBJ1-2,CATSRDSAVGIHYGYTF,TGTGCCACCAGCAGGGACAGCGCAGTCGGGATTCACTATGGCTACACCTTC
TRBD1,.,TRBV24-1,TRBJ1-5,CATSDPGTGVVQPQHF,TGTGCCACCAGTGATCCCGGGACAGGGGTTGTTCAGCCCCAGCATTTT
.,.,TRBV28,TRBJ2-1,CASSFPGRDNEQFF,TGTGCCAGCAGTTTCCCAGGAAGGGACAATGAGCAGTTCTTC
.,.,TRBV7-8,TRBJ2-5,CASSLGEEHSQYF,TGTGCCAGCAGCTTAGGCGAGGAACATTCGCAGTACTTC
.,.,TRBV6-5,TRBJ1-4,CASSQRGGREKLFF,TGTGCCAGCAGTCAACGGGGGGGTAGGGAAAAACTGTTTTTT
.,.,TRBV2,TRBJ2-5,CASSEGPTAVETQYF,TGTGCCAGCAGTGAAGGTCCGACAGCAGTTGAGACCCAGTACTTC
.,few,TRBV10-3,TRBJ1-2,CAISESFGVIYGYTF,TGTGCCATCAGTGAGTCCTTCGGGGTGATTTATGGCTACACCTTC
TRBD2,.,TRBV6-5,TRBJ2-7,CASSFYMGGDEQYF,TGTGCCAGCAGCTTCTACATGGGAGGGGACGAGCAGTACTTC
TRBD1,.,TRBV5-8,TRBJ1-2,CASSRQGPGGYTF,TGTGCCAGCAGCCGACAGGGACCCGGAGGCTACACCTTC
.,few,TRBV12-3/TRBV12-4,TRBJ2-7,CASSPDDIEGLYEQYF,TGTGCCAGCAGTCCGGATGACATTGAGGGTTTGTACGAGCAGTACTTC
TRBD2,.,TRBV28,TRBJ2-1,CASSSTTPSGRVSERFF,TGTGCCAGCAGTTCGACTACCCCTAGCGGGAGAGTATCGGAGAGGTTCTTC
TRBD2,.,TRBV29-1,TRBJ2-1,CSVEGGGPHNEQFF,TGCAGCGTTGAGGGGGGAGGGCCGCACAATGAGCAGTTCTTC
TRBD1,.,TRBV10-3,TRBJ2-7,CAIRETTGTGGYEQYF,TGTGCCATCAGAGAAACCACCGGGACAGGCGGCTACGAGCAGTACTTC
.,.,TRBV28,TRBJ2-7,CASSLDWIEQYF,TGTGCCAGCAGTTTAGATTGGATCGAGCAGTACTTC
TRBD2,.,TRBV15,TRBJ2-7,CATSRDRGEDEQYF,TGTGCCACCAGCAGAGATCGGGGGGAGGACGAGCAGTACTTC
.,.,TRBV6-5,TRBJ1-5,CASSYSGGVNQPQHF,TGTGCCAGCAGTTACTCAGGGGGGGTTAATCAGCCCCAGCATTTT
TRBD1,.,TRBV18,TRBJ2-7,CASSPSTGGRNEQYF,TGTGCCAGCTCACCTTCGACAGGGGGTAGGAACGAGCAGTACTTC
.,few,TRBV29-1,TRBJ2-1,CSVDTRASSLSYNEQFF,TGCAGCGTTGATACCCGGGCCTCCAGCTTATCCTACAATGAGCAGTTCTTC
TRBD1,.,TRBV5-1,TRBJ2-3,CASSSPGTASQDTQYF,TGCGCCAGCAGCTCCCCCGGGACAGCAAGCCAGGATACGCAGTATTTT
TRBD2,.,TRBV20-1,TRBJ2-3,CSASLGGRFDTQYF,TGCAGTGCTAGTCTTGGCGGGAGGTTCGATACGCAGTATTTT
TRBD1,.,TRBV7-9,TRBJ2-1,CASSLEDRGVVIRVYNEQFF,TGTGCCAGCAGCTTAGAAGACAGGGGAGTAGTCATTCGTGTCTACAATGAGCAGTTCTTC
.,.,TRBV20-1,TRBJ2-7,CSAYRDSTPYEQYF,TGCAGTGCCTACCGGGACTCCACCCCCTACGAGCAGTACTTC
TRBD2,.,TRBV15,TRBJ2-7,CATSPGLAGEVDEQYF,TGTGCCACCAGCCCTGGACTAGCGGGTGAGGTCGACGAGCAGTACTTC
.,.,TRBV20-1,TRBJ2-6,CSARPANSGANVLTF,TGCAGTGCTAGACCCGCAAACTCTGGGGCCAACGTCCTGACTTTC
TRBD1,.,TRBV6-5,TRBJ2-7,CASGLGQGDYEQYF,TGTGCCAGCGGCCTGGGACAGGGAGACTACGAGCAGTACTTC
TRBD2,.,TRBV20-1,TRBJ2-1,CSAPEGLAGGGDEQFF,TGCAGTGCTCCCGAGGGACTAGCGGGAGGGGGGGATGAGCAGTTCTTC
.,.,TRBV6-6,TRBJ1-2,CASSMTKAGEGYTF,TGTGCCAGCAGTATGACCAAAGCAGGGGAAGGATACACCTTC
.,.,TRBV29-1,TRBJ2-5,CSGRTGLAETQYF,TGCAGCGGTAGAACAGGGCTAGCAGAGACCCAGTACTTC
TRBD2,.,TRBV7-6,TRBJ2-5,CAGSPLSGGVETQYF,TGTGCCGGCAGTCCCCTTAGCGGGGGTGTGGAGACCCAGTACTTC
.,.,TRBV15,TRBJ1-4,CATSRDPAGLGEKLFF,TGTGCCACCAGCAGGGATCCTGCAGGGCTCGGTGAAAAACTGTTTTTT
.,few,TRBV27,TRBJ1-4,CASSLSGNIYEKLFF,TGTGCCAGCAGTTTATCGGGGAACATATATGAAAAACTGTTTTTT
.,few,TRBV12-3/TRBV12-4,TRBJ1-2,CASSLGQLNYGYTF,TGTGCCAGCAGTTTAGGACAGCTTAACTATGGCTACACCTTC
.,.,TRBV7-9,TRBJ2-1,CASSSLGRQSNEQFF,TGTGCCAGCAGCTCGCTAGGGAGACAAAGCAATGAGCAGTTCTTC
.,.,TRBV6-2/TRBV6-3,TRBJ2-5,CASSYPHPGASEIQETQYF,TGTGCCAGCAGTTACCCTCACCCGGGAGCTAGCGAGATCCAAGAGACCCAGTACTTC
TRBD2,once,TRBV20-1,TRBJ2-1,CSAIPGRVGNEQFF,TGCAGTGCTATACCCGGGAGGGTGGGGAATGAGCAGTTCTTC
.,.,TRBV15,TRBJ1-5,CATSRDWAGAQPQHF,TGTGCCACCAGCAGAGATTGGGCAGGGGCCCAGCCCCAGCATTTT
.,.,TRBV10-3,TRBJ1-2,CAISESKWTGGGYTF,TGTGCCATCAGTGAGTCGAAATGGACTGGTGGCGGCTACACCTTC
.,few,TRBV29-1,TRBJ1-1,CSVDSFGGRHTEAFF,TGCAGCGTTGACTCTTTCGGTGGACGTCACACTGAAGCTTTCTTT
.,.,TRBV6-5,TRBJ2-3,CASSYFLSGSGTDTQYF,TGTGCCAGCAGTTACTTTCTCTCGGGGAGTGGCACAGATACGCAGTATTTT
.,many,TRBV4-3,TRBJ2-5,CASSQDLGSGETQYF,TGCGCCAGCAGCCAAGATCTGGGGTCCGGAGAGACCCAGTACTTC
.,few,TRBV15,TRBJ2-7,CATSRDSRGTYEQYF,TGTGCCACCAGCAGAGATTCTCGGGGGACCTACGAGCAGTACTTC
.,.,TRBV12-3/TRBV12-4,TRBJ1-6,CASSFYGSPLHF,TGTGCCAGCAGTTTTTACGGTTCACCCCTCCACTTT
.,few,TRBV7-9,TRBJ2-7,CASSARDRYYEQYF,TGTGCCAGCAGCGCGCGGGACCGATACTACGAGCAGTACTTC
TRBD2,.,TRBV28,TRBJ2-1,CASSFSGRLDEQFF,TGTGCCAGCAGTTTCAGCGGGAGGCTAGATGAGCAGTTCTTC